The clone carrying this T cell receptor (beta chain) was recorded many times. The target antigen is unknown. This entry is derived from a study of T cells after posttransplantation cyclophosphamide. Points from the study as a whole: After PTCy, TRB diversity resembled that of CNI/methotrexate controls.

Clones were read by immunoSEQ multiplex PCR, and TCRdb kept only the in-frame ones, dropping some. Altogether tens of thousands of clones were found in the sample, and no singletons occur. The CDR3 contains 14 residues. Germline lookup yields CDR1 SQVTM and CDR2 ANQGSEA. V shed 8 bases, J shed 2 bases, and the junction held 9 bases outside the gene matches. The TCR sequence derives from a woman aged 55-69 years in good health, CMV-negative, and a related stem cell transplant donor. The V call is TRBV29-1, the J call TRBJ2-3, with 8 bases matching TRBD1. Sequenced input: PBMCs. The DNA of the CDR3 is TGCAGCACACGACAGGGGTCCTTCACAGATACGCAGTATTTT. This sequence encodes CSTRQGSFTDTQYF.